This T cell receptor beta chain appears in the sequencing data of a study of blood T cell repertoires in COVID-19. In germline, CDR1 is SGHAT, CDR2 FQNNGV. V lost 9 bases and J lost 1; bases outside the gene matches: 2. There are 13 residues in the CDR3. This table comes from immunoSEQ multiplex PCR, and its TCRdb copy is limited to in-frame clones, with some not included. The sample consists of about 250,000 clones, around 85% of them appearing once. Cohorts were assigned according to the clinical history that participants reported. J is TRBJ2-2 and V is TRBV11-2, with 7 bases identical to TRBD1. The clonotype originates from a woman aged 50 to 60 with acute COVID-19. Sequencing input: PBMCs or T cells enriched from blood (not recorded which). CDR3 sequence reads: CASRTGNTGELFF. In DNA, the CDR3 is TGTGCCAGTAGGACAGGGAACACCGGGGAGCTGTTTTTT. The full variable domain, in which reference TRBV11-2 and TRBJ2-2 provide the parts outside the CDR3, is EAGVAQSPRYKIIEKRQSVAFWCNPISGHATLYWYQQILGQGPKLLIQFQNNGVVDDSQLPKDRFSAERLKGVDSTLKIQPAKLEDSAVYLCASRTGNTGELFFGEGSRLTVL.